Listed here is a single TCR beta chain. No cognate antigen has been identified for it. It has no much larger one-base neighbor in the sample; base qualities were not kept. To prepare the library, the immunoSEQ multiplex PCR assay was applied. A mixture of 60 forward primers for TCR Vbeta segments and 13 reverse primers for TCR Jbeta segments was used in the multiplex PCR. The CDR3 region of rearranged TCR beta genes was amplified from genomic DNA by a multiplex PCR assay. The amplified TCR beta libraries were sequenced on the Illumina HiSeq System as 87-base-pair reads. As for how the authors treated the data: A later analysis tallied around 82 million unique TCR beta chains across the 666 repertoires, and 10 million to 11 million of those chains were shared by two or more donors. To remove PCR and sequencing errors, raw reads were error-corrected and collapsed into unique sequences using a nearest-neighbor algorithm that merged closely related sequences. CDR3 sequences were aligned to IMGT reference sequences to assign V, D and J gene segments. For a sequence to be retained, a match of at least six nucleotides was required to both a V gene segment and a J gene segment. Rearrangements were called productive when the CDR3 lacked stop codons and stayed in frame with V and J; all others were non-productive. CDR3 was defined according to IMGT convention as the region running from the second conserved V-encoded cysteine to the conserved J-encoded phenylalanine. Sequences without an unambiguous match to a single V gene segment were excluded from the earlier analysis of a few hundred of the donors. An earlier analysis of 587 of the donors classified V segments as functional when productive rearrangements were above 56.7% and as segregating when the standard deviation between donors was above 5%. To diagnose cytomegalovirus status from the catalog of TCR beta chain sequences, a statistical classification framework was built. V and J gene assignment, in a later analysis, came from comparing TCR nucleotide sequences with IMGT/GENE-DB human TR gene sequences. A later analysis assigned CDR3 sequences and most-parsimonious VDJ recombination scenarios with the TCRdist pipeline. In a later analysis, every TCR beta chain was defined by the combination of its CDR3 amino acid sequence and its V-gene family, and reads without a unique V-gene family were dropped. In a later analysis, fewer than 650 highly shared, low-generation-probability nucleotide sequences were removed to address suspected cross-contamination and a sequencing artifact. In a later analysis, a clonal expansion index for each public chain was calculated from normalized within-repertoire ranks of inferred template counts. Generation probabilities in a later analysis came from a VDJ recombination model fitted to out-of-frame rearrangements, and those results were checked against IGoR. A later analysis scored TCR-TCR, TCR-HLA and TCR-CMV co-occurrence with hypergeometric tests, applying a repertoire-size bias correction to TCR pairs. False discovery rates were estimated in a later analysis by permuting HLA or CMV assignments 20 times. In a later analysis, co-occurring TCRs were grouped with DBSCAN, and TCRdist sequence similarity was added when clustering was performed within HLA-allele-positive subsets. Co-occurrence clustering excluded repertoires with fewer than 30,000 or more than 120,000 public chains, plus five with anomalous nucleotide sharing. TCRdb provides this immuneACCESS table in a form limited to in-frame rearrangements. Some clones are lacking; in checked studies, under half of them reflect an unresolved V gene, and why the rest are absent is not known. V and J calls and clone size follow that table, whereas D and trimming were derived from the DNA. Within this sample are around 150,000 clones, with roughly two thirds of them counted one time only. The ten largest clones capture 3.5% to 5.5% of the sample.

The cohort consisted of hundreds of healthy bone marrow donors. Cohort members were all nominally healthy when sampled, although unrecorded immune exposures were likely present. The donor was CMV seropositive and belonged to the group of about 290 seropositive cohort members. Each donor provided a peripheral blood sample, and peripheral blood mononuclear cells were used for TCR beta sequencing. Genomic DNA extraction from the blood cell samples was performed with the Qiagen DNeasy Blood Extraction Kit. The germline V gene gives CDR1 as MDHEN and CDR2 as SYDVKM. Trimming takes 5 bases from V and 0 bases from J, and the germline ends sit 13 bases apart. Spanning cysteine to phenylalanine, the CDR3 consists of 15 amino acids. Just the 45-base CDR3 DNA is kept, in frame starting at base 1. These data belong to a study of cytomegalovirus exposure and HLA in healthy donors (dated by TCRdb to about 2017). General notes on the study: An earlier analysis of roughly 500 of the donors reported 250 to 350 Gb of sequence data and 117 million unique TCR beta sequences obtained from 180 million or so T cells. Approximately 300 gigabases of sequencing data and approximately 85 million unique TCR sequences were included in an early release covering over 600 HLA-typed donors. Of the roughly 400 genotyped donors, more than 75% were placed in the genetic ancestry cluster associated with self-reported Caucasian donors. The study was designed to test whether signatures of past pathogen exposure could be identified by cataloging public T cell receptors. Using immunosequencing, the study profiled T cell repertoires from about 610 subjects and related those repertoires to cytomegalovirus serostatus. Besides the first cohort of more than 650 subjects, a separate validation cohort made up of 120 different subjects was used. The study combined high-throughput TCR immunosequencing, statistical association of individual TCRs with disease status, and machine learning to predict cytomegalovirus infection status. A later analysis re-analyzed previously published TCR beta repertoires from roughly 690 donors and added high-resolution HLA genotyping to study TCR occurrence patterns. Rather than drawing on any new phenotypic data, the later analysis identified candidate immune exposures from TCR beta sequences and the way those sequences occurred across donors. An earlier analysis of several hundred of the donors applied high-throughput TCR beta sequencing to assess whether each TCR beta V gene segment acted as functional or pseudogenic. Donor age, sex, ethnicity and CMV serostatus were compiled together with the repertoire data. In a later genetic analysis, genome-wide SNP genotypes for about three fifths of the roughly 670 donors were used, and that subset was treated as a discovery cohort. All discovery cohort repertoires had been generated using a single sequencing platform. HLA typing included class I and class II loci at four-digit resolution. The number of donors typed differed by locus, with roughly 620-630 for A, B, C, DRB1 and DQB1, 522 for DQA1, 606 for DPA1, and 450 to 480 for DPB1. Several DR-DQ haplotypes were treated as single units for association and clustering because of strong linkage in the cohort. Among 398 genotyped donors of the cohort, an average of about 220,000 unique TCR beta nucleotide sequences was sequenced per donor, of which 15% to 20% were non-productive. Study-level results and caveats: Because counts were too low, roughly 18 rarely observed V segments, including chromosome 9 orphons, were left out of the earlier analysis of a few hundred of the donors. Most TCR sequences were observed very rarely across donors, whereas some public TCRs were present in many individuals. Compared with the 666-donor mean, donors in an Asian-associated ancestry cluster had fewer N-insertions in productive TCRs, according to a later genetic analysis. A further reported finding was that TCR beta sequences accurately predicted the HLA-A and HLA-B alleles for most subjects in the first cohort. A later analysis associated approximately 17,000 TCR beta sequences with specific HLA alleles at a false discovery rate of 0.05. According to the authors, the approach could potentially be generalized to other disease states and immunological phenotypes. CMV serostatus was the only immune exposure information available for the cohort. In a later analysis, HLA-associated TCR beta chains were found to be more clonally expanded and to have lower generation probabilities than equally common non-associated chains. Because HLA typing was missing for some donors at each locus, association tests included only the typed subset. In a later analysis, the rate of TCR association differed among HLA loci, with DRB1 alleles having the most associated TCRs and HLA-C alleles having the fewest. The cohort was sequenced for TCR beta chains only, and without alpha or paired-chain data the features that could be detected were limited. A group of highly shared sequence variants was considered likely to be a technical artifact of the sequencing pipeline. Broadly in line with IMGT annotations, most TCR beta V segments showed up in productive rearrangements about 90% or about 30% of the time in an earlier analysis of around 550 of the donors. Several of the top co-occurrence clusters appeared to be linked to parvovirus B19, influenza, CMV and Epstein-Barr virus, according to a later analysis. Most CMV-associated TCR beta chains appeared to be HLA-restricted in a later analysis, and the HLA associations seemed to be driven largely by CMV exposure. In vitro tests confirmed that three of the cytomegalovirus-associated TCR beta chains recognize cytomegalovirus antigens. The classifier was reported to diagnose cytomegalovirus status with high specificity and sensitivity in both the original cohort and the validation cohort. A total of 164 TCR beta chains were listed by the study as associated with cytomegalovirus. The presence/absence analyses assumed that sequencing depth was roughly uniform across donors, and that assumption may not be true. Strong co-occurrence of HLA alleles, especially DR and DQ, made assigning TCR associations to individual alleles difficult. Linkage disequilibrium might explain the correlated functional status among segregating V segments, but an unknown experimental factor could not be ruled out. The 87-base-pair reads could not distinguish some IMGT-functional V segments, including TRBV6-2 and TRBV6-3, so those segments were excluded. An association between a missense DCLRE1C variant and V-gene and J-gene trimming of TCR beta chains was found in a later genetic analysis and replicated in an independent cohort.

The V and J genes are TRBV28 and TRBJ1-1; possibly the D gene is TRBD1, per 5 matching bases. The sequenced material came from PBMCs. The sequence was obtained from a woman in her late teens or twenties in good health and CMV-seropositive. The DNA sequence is TGTGCCAGCAGTCCGGACTGGGGGGTGAACACTGAAGCTTTCTTT. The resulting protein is CASSPDWGVNTEAFF.